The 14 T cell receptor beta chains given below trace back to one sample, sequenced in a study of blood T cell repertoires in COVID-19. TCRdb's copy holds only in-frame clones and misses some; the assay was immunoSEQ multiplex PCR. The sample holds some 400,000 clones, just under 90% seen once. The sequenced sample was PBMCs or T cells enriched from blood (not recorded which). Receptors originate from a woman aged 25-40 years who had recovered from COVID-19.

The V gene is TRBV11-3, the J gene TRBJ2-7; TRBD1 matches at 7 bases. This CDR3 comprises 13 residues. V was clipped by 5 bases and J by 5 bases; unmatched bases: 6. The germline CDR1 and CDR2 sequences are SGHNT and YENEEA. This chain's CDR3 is CASSPNTGDEQYF. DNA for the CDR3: TGTGCCAGCAGCCCTAATACAGGGGACGAGCAGTACTTC.

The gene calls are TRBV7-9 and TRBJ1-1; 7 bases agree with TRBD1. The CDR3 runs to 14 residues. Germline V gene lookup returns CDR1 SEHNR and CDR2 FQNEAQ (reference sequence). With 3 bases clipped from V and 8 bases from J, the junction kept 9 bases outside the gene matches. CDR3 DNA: TGTGCCAGCAGCTTCCGTACAGGGGATCCCGAAGCTTTCTTT. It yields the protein CASSFRTGDPEAFF.

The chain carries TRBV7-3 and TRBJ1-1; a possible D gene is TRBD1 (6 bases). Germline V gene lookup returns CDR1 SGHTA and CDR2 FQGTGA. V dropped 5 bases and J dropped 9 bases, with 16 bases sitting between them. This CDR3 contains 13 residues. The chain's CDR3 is CASSKQDQGKAFF. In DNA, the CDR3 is TGTGCCAGCAGCAAACAAGACCAGGGGAAAGCTTTCTTT.

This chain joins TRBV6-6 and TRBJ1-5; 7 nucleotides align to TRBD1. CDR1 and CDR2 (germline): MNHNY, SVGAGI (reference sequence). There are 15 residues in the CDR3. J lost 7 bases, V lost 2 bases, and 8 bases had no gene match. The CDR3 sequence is CASSYVGQARQPQHF. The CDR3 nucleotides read TGTGCCAGCAGTTACGTCGGACAGGCTCGACAGCCCCAGCATTTT.

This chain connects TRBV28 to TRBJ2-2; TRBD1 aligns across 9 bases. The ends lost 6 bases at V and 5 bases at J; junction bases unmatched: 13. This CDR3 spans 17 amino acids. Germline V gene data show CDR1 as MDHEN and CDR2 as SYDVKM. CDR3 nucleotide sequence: TGTGCCAGCAGCAAACACTGGACAGGGGACAAAACCGGGGAGCTGTTTTTT. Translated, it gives CASSKHWTGDKTGELFF.

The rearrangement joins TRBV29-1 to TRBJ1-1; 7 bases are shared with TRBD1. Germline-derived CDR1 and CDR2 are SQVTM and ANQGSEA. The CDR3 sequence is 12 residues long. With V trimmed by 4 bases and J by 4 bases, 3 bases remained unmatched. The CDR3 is CSVVRDSTEAFF. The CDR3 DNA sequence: TGCAGCGTTGTCCGGGACAGCACTGAAGCTTTCTTT.

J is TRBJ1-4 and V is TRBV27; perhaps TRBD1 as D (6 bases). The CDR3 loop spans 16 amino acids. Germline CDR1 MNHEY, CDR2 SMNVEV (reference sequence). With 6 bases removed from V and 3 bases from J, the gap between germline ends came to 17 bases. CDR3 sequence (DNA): TGTGCCAGCAGACTTACAGGGATTGGGTCTAATGAAAAACTGTTTTTT. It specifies CASRLTGIGSNEKLFF. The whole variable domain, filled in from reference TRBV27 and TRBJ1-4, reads EAQVTQNPRYLITVTGKKLTVTCSQNMNHEYMSWYRQDPGLGLRQIYYSMNVEVTDKGDVPEGYKVSRKEKRNFPLILESPSPNQTSLYFCASRLTGIGSNEKLFFGSGTQLSVL.

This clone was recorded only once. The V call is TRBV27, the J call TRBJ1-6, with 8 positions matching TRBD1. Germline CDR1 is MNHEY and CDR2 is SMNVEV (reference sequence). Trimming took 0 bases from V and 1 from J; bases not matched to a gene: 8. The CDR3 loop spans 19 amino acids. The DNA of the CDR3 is TGTGCCAGCAGTTTATCGTCTCAGGGGGCTAGGTCCTATAATTCACCCCTCCACTTT. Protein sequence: CASSLSSQGARSYNSPLHF.

The CDR3 DNA sequence: TGCGCCAGCAGCCAAGAACAGGTTTTCTATGGCTACACCTTC. Its translation: CASSQEQVFYGYTF. J is TRBJ1-2 and V is TRBV4-1; the D gene is possibly TRBD1 (5 bases). Germline V gives CDR1 MGHRA, CDR2 YSYEKL. This CDR3 has 14 residues. V was shortened by 0 bases and J by 4 bases, with 9 bases between the two germline ends.

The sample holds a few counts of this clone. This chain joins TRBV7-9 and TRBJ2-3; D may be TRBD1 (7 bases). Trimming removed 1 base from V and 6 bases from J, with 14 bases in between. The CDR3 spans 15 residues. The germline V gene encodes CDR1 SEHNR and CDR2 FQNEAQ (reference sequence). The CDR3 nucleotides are TGTGCCAGCAGCTTAGGGCAGGGGGGAGCCGATACGCAGTATTTT. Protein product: CASSLGQGGADTQYF.

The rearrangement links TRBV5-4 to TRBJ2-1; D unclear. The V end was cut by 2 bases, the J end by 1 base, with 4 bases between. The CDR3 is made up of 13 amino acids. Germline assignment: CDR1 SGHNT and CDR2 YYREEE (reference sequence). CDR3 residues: CASSFRSYNEQFF. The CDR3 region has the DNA TGTGCCAGCAGCTTCCGGTCCTACAATGAGCAGTTCTTC.

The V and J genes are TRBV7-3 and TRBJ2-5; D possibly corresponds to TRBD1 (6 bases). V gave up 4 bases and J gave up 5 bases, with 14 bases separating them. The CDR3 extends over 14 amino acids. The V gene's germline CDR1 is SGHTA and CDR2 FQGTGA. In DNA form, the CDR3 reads TGTGCCAGCAGCTCCGGACAGTACGGGGAGACCCAGTACTTC. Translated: CASSSGQYGETQYF.

CDR3 DNA sequence: TGTGCCAGCAGCCGAACTAGCGGAGCTTACAATGAGCAGTTCTTC. It yields the protein CASSRTSGAYNEQFF. This sequence joins TRBV11-2 and TRBJ2-1, with 8 positions matching TRBD2. Germline CDR1 reads SGHAT; CDR2 reads FQNNGV. V was clipped by 5 bases and J by 4 bases; unmatched bases: 7. CDR3 length equals 15 residues.

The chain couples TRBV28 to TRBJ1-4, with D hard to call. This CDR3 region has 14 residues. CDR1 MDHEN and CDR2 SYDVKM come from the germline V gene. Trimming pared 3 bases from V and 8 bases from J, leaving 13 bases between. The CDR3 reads CASSLTLQREKLFF. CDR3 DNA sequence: TGTGCCAGCAGTTTGACGCTCCAGCGAGAAAAACTGTTTTTT.